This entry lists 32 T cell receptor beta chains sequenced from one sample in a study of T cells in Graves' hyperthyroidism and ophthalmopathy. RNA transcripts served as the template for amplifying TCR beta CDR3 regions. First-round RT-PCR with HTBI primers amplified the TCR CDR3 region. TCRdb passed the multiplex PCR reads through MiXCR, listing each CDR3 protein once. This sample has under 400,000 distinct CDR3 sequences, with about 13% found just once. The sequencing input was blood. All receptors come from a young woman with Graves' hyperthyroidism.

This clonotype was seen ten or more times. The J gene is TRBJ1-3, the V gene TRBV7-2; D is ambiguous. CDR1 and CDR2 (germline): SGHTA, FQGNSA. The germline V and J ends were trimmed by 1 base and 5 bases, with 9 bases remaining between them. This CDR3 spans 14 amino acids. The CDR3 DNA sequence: TGTGCCAGCAGCTTAGTTGAGGGCAGAAACACCATATATTTT. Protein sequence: CASSLVEGRNTIYF.

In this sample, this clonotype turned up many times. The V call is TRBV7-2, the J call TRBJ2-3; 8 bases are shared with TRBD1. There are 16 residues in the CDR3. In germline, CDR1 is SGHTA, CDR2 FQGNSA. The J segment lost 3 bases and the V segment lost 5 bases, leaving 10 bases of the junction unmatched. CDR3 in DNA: TGTGCCAGCAGCACCTGGACAGGGAGGCGAACAGATACGCAGTATTTT. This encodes CASSTWTGRRTDTQYF.

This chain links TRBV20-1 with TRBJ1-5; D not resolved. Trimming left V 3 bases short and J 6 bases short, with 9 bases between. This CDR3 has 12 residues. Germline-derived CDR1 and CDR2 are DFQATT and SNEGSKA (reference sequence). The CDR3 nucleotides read TGCAGTGCTAGTTCGACACCTCAGCCCCAGCATTTT. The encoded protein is CSASSTPQPQHF.

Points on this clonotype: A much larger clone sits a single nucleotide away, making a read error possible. The CDR3 spells CASRRMRNGQFF. In nucleotides, the CDR3 is TGTGCCAGCCGCCGGATGCGGAATGGGCAGTTCTTC. The chain has TRBV28 and TRBJ2-1; D ambiguous. CDR3 size: 12 residues. The V gene's germline CDR1 is MDHEN and CDR2 SYDVKM.

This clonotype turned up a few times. CDR3: CASSGEMNTEAFF. CDR3 DNA: TGTGCCAGCAGCGGGGAAATGAACACTGAAGCTTTCTTT. The chain uses TRBV3-1 and TRBJ1-1, with D uncertain. V was cut by 5 bases and J by 0 bases, with 7 bases left in between. CDR3 length: 13 residues. Germline CDR1 and CDR2: LGHDT and YNNKEL (reference sequence).

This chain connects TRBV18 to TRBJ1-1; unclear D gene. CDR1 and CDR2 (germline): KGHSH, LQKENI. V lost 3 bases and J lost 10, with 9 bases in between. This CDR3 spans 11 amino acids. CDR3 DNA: TGTGCCAGCTCACCGAGTCCGGGAGCTTTCTTT. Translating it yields CASSPSPGAFF.

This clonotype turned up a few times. The CDR3 DNA reads TGTGCCAGCAAGGGAGTAGCGGAGATCTACGAGCAGTACTTC. It translates to CASKGVAEIYEQYF. This chain links TRBV6-1 with TRBJ2-7, with TRBD2 as a possible D gene (6 bases). V dropped 7 bases and J dropped 3 bases, with 16 bases sitting between them. The CDR3 sequence is 14 residues long. Germline V gene sequence: CDR1 MNHNS, CDR2 SASEGT.

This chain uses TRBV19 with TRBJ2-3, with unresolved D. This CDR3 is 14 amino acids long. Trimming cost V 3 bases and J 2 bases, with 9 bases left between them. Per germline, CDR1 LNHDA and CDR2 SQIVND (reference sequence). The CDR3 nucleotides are TGTGCCAGTAGTATTGTGGATTCCACAGATACGCAGTATTTT. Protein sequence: CASSIVDSTDTQYF.

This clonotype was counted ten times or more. The DNA of the CDR3 is TGTGCCAGCTCACCAATATCTACCTCTGGAAACACCATATATTTT. It translates to CASSPISTSGNTIYF. The rearrangement links TRBV18 to TRBJ1-3; D unclear. The length of the CDR3 is 15 residues. Germline loops: CDR1 KGHSH, CDR2 LQKENI. Trimming left V 2 bases short and J 0 bases short, with 8 bases between.

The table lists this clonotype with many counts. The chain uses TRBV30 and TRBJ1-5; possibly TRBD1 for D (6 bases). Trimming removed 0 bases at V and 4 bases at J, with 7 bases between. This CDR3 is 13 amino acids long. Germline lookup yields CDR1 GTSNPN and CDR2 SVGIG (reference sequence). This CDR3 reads CAWSVRGNQPQHF. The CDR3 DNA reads TGTGCCTGGAGTGTCAGGGGAAATCAGCCCCAGCATTTT.

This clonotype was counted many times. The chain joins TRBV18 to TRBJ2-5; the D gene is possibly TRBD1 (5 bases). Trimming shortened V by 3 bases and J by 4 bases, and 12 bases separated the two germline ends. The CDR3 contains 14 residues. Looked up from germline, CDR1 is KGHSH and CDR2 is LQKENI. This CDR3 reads CASSPSAGRETQYF. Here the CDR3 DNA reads TGTGCCAGCTCACCGTCAGCAGGGCGAGAGACCCAGTACTTC.

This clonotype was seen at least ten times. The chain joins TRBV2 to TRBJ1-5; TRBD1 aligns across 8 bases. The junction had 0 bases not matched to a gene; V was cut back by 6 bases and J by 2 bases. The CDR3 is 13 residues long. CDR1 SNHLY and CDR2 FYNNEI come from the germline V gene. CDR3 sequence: CASRQGGNQPQHF. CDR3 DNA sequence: TGTGCCAGCAGACAGGGGGGCAATCAGCCCCAGCATTTT.

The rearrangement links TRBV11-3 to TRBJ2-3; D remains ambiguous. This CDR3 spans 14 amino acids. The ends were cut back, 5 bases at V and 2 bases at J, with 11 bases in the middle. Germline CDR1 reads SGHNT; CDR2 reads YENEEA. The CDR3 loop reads CASSHDTYTDTQYF. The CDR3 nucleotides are TGTGCCAGCAGCCACGACACCTACACAGATACGCAGTATTTT.

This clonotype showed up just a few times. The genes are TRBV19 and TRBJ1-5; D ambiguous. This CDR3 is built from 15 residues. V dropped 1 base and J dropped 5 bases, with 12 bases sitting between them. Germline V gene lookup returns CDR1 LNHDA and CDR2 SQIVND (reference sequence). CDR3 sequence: CASSIVARFDQPQHF. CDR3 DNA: TGTGCCAGTAGTATAGTTGCCCGATTCGATCAGCCCCAGCATTTT. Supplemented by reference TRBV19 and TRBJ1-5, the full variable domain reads DGGITQSPKYLFRKEGQNVTLSCEQNLNHDAMYWYRQDPGQGLRLIYYSQIVNDFQKGDIAEGYSVSREKKESFPLTVTSAQKNPTAFYLCASSIVARFDQPQHFGDGTRLSIL.

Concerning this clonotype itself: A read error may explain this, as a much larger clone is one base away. The CDR3 nucleotides read TGCAGTGCTATATATAACTACGAGCAGTTCTTC. Protein: CSAIYNYEQFF. The gene calls are TRBV20-1 and TRBJ2-7, with D hard to call. The end of the DNA is better explained by TRBJ2-1, so the J call may be wrong. Germline V CDR1 and CDR2: DFQATT, SNEGSKA (reference sequence). CDR3 length: 11 amino acids.

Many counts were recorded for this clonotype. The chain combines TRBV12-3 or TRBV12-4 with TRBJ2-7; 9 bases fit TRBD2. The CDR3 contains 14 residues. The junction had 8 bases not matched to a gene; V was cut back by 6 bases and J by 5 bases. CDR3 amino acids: CASRSGTSINEQYF. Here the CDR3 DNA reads TGTGCCAGCAGATCCGGGACTAGCATTAACGAGCAGTACTTC.

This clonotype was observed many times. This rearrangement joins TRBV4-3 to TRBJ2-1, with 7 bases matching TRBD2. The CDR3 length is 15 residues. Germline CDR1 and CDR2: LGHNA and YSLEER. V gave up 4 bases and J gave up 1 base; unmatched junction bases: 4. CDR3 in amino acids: CASSLISGSYNEQFF. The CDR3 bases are TGCGCCAGCAGCCTGATTAGCGGGTCCTACAATGAGCAGTTCTTC.

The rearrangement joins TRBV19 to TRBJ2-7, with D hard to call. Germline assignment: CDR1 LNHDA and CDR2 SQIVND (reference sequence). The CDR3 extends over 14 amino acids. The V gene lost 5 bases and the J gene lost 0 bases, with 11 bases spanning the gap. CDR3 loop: CASSFNTGSYEQYF. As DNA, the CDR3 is TGTGCCAGTAGTTTCAATACTGGCTCCTACGAGCAGTACTTC.

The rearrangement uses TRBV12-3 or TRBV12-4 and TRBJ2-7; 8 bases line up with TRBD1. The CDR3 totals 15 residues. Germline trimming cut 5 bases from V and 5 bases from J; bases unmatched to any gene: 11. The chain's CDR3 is CASSRTTQGANEQYF. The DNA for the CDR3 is TGTGCCAGCAGTCGAACCACCCAGGGGGCGAACGAGCAGTACTTC.

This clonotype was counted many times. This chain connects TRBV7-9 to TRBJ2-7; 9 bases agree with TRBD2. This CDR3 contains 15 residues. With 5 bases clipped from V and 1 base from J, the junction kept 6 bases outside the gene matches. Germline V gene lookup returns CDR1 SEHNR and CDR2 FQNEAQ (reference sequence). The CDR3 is CASSKTSGESYEQYF. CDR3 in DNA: TGTGCCAGCAGCAAGACTAGCGGAGAGTCCTACGAGCAGTACTTC.

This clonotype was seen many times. The CDR3 nucleotides read TGTGCCAGCAGCTTACTGGGGAGCGGCACAGATACGCAGTATTTT. Amino acid sequence: CASSLLGSGTDTQYF. This sequence joins TRBV7-2 and TRBJ2-3; D may be TRBD2 (5 bases). CDR1 and CDR2 (germline): SGHTA, FQGNSA. The CDR3 has 15 residues. Trimming removed 2 bases from V and 1 base from J, with 10 bases in between. Looking up the rest from reference TRBV7-2 and TRBJ2-3 gives the full variable domain: GAGVSQSPSNKVTEKGKDVELRCDPISGHTALYWYRQSLGQGLEFLIYFQGNSAPDKSGLPSDRFSAERTGGSVSTLTIQRTQQEDSAVYLCASSLLGSGTDTQYFGPGTRLTVL.

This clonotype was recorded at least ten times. This CDR3 reads CASSYFVFGGKLFF. The DNA of the CDR3 is TGTGCCAGCAGTTACTTCGTCTTTGGAGGAAAACTGTTTTTT. The rearrangement links TRBV6-2 or TRBV6-3 to TRBJ1-4; D is unclear. This CDR3 is 14 amino acids long. CDR1 is MNHEY and CDR2 is SVGEGT in the germline V gene. Trimming removed 1 base from V and 10 bases from J, with 13 bases in between.

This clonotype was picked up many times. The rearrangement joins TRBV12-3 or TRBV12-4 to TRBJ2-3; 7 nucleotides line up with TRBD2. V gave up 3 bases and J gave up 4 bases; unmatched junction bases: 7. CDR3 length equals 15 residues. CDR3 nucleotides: TGTGCCAGCAGTTTTCGGCGGGAGTCGTCAGATACGCAGTATTTT. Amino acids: CASSFRRESSDTQYF.

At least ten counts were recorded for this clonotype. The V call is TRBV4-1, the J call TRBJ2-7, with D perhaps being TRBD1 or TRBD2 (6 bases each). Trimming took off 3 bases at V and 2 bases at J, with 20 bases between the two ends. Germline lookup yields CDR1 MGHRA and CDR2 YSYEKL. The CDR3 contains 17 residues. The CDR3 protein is CASSQAITRGRTYEQYF. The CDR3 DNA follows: TGCGCCAGCAGCCAGGCCATAACAAGGGGGAGGACCTACGAGCAGTACTTC.

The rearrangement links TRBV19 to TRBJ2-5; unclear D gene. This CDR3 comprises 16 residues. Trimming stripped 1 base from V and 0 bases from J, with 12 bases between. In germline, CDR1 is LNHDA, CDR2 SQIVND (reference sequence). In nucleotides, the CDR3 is TGTGCCAGTAGTATAGTTGGCGGAGAATACCAAGAGACCCAGTACTTC. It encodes CASSIVGGEYQETQYF.

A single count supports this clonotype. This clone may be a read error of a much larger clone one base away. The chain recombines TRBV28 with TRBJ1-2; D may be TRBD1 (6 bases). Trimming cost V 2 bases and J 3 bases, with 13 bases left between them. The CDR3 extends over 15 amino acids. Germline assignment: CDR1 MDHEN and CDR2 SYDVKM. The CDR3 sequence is CASSLEKGGDYGYTF. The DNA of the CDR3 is TGTGCCAGCAGTTTAGAAAAAGGGGGAGACTATGGCTACACCTTC.

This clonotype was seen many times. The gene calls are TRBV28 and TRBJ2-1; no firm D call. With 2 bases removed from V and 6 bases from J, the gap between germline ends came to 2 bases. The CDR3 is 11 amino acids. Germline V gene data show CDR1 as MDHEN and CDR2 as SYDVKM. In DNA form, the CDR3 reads TGTGCCAGCAGTTTAATCAATGAGCAGTTCTTC. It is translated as CASSLINEQFF.

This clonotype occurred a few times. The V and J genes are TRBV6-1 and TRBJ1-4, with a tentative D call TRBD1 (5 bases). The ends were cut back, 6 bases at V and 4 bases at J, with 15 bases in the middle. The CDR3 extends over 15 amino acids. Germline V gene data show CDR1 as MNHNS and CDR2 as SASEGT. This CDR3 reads CASRSNRFLNEKLFF. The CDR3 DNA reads TGTGCCAGCAGATCCAACAGGTTCCTTAATGAAAAACTGTTTTTT.

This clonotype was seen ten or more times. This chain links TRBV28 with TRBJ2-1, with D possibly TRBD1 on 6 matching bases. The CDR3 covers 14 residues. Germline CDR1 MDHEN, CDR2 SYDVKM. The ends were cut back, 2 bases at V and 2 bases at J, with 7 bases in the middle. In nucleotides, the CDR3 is TGTGCCAGCAGTTTAGACAGGACCTACAATGAGCAGTTCTTC. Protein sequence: CASSLDRTYNEQFF.

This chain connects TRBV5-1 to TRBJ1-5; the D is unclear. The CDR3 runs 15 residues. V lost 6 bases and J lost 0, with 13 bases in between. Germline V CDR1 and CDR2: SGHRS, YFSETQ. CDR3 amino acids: CASNADGDSNQPQHF. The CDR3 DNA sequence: TGCGCCAGCAACGCGGACGGAGATAGCAATCAGCCCCAGCATTTT.

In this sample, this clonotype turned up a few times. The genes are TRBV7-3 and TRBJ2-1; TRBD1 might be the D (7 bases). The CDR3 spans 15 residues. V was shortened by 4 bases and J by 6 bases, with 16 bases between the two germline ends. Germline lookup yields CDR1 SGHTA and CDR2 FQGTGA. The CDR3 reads CASSSNYRGGNEQFF. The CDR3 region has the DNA TGTGCCAGCAGCTCAAACTACAGGGGAGGCAATGAGCAGTTCTTC.

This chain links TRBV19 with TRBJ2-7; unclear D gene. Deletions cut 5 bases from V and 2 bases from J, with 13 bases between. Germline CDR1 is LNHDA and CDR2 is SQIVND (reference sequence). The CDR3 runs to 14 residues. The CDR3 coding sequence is TGTGCCAGTAGTTTTGACGTCCAAGCCTACGAGCAGTACTTC. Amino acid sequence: CASSFDVQAYEQYF.